This paragraph covers one T cell receptor beta chain sequence. The antigen remains undetermined. This sample includes further DNA sequences coding for the same CDR3. In the CD4+ fraction, cells were divided into CD45RA+ naive and CD45RA-negative memory subsets. The CDR3 consists of 11 residues. Per the germline V gene, CDR1 is KGHSH and CDR2 is LQKENI. The germline V and J ends were trimmed by 6 bases and 2 bases, with 4 bases remaining between them. These data are taken from a study of shared clonotypes between healthy human individuals. Overall study: CD4 naive cells filled three plates per donor, CD4 memory three, CD8 naive two and CD8 memory one. General observations from the study: Naive subsets typically showed greater estimated richness than memory subsets. Clonotypes which were not shared had lower generation probabilities than clonotypes that all four donors shared.

The assay was immunoSEQ multiplex PCR, and TCRdb's table has in-frame clones only and misses some. The table records some 650,000 clones, approximately 97% of them present only once. The receptor was isolated from a woman aged 25 to 39 in good health. The chain employs TRBV18 and TRBJ2-5; D is unresolved. Sequencing used naive CD4+ T cells sorted from blood. Subset reported: CD45RA+ positively selected. The CDR3 DNA reads TGTGCCAGCTCCACTCAAGAGACCCAGTACTTC. Its protein is CASSTQETQYF.